Below, 30 T cell receptor beta chains from the same sample are listed, as sequenced in a study of control samples from healthy donors and cancer patients. Produced via immunoSEQ multiplex PCR; TCRdb's table is partial and in-frame only. This table holds tens of thousands of clones, about 90% found once. Specimen: blood. The receptors derive from a man over 45 in good health.

This rearrangement joins TRBV5-1 to TRBJ2-1; TRBD2 is a possible D gene (6 bases). The CDR3 length is 13 residues. Germline lookup yields CDR1 SGHRS and CDR2 YFSETQ. Trimming stripped 7 bases from V and 5 bases from J, with 13 bases between. This CDR3 reads CASSAGTDNEQFF. In DNA, the CDR3 is TGCGCCAGCTCGGCGGGGACGGACAATGAGCAGTTCTTC. Combining the CDR3 with reference TRBV5-1 and TRBJ2-1 gives the whole variable domain KAGVTQTPRYLIKTRGQQVTLSCSPISGHRSVSWYQQTPGQGLQFLFEYFSETQRNKGNFPGRFSGRQFSNSRSEMNVSTLELGDSALYLCASSAGTDNEQFFGPGTRLTVL.

The chain recombines TRBV14 with TRBJ2-5; 8 positions match TRBD1. The CDR3 covers 15 residues. Germline V gives CDR1 SGHDN, CDR2 FVKESK. The V gene end was trimmed by 0 bases and the J gene end by 4 bases; junction bases not matched to a gene: 4. DNA of the CDR3: TGTGCCAGCAGCCAAGATTGGACAGGGCGAGAGACCCAGTACTTC. Residues: CASSQDWTGRETQYF.

This chain uses TRBV13 with TRBJ2-2; D possibly uses TRBD1 or TRBD2 (5 bases each). V was trimmed by 5 bases and J by 6 bases, leaving 13 bases between them. CDR3 length: 14 residues. CDR1 PRHDT and CDR2 FYEKMQ come from the germline V gene (reference sequence). Here the CDR3 reads CASSKRLGAGELFF. The CDR3 DNA follows: TGTGCCAGCAGCAAGCGTTTGGGGGCCGGGGAGCTGTTTTTT.

The gene calls are TRBV30 and TRBJ1-1; a weak D match, TRBD1 (6 bases). Germline V gene sequence: CDR1 GTSNPN, CDR2 SVGIG (reference sequence). Trimming left V 5 bases short and J 0 bases short, with 19 bases between. The CDR3 sequence is 16 residues long. For the CDR3, the DNA is TGTGCCTGGGCCGTTGGGGGCATTGCTTTGAACACTGAAGCTTTCTTT. As protein: CAWAVGGIALNTEAFF.

This clone was counted a single time. The V gene is TRBV11-2, the J gene TRBJ2-7, with D perhaps TRBD1 (5 bases). The CDR3 spans 14 residues. V lost 1 base, J lost 2 bases, and 9 bases lay in between. CDR1 and CDR2 from the germline V gene are SGHAT and FQNNGV. The CDR3 protein is CASSLGGPPYEQYF. CDR3 DNA: TGTGCCAGCAGCTTAGGGGGCCCACCCTACGAGCAGTACTTC.

The rearrangement joins TRBV7-9 to TRBJ2-3; 7 bases agree with TRBD2. Germline CDR1 is SEHNR and CDR2 is FQNEAQ (reference sequence). CDR3 length equals 17 residues. V trimming: 5 bases; J trimming: 4 bases; junction bases outside the gene matches: 15. CDR3: CASSPEWAASGPDTQYF. CDR3 coding DNA: TGTGCCAGCAGCCCAGAATGGGCGGCTAGCGGTCCAGATACGCAGTATTTT.

This clone has only one observation. The chain has TRBV27 and TRBJ2-3, with D hard to call. The CDR3 has 15 amino acids. V shed 4 bases and J shed 0 bases, with 11 bases lying between them. Germline V gene data show CDR1 as MNHEY and CDR2 as SMNVEV (reference sequence). CDR3 protein: CASSSITGSTDTQYF. The CDR3 nucleotides read TGTGCCAGCAGTTCAATCACCGGCAGCACAGATACGCAGTATTTT.

This clone is a singleton in its sample. The V gene is TRBV18, the J gene TRBJ1-1; tentative D call: TRBD1 (6 bases). CDR3 length: 13 residues. Looked up from germline, CDR1 is KGHSH and CDR2 is LQKENI. The V gene lost 5 bases and the J gene lost 2 bases, with 9 bases spanning the gap. CDR3 protein: CASSVDRNTEAFF. The CDR3 DNA sequence: TGTGCCAGCTCAGTGGACAGAAACACTGAAGCTTTCTTT.

The rearrangement links TRBV5-1 to TRBJ2-1, with 8 bases fitting TRBD1. Unmatched junction bases numbered 1, after V lost 5 bases and J lost 0 bases. Germline V gives CDR1 SGHRS, CDR2 YFSETQ. This CDR3 is built from 14 residues. This CDR3 is CASRDRVSYNEQFF. The CDR3 DNA follows: TGCGCCAGCAGGGACAGGGTCTCCTACAATGAGCAGTTCTTC.

This chain uses TRBV6-6 with TRBJ2-7; D not resolved. V lost 7 bases to trimming and J lost 11 bases, with 15 bases between them. The CDR3 sequence is 11 residues long. Per germline, CDR1 MNHNY and CDR2 SVGAGI (reference sequence). CDR3 nucleotide sequence: TGTGCCAGCACCTCACCGACGGAAAAGTACTTC. This gives the protein CASTSPTEKYF.

CDR3 DNA sequence: TGTGCCAGCAGTTTTCTAGCGGGGGGCCACAATGAGCAGTTCTTC. As protein: CASSFLAGGHNEQFF. J is TRBJ2-1 and V is TRBV2; TRBD2 matches at 11 bases. CDR3 size: 15 residues. Per the germline V gene, CDR1 is SNHLY and CDR2 is FYNNEI. V was pared by 5 bases and J by 5 bases, with 5 bases of the junction left unmatched. Complete variable domain (other parts from reference TRBV2 and TRBJ2-1): EPEVTQTPSHQVTQMGQEVILRCVPISNHLYFYWYRQILGQKVEFLVSFYNNEISEKSEIFDDQFSVERPDGSNFTLKIRSTKLEDSAMYFCASSFLAGGHNEQFFGPGTRLTVL.

The chain links TRBV5-1 to TRBJ2-3, with 10 nucleotides matching TRBD2. The J segment lost 2 bases and the V segment lost 0 bases, leaving 3 bases of the junction unmatched. The CDR3 totals 16 residues. The germline V gene has CDR1 SGHRS and CDR2 YFSETQ. CDR3 region: CASSLGLAGDTDTQYF. The CDR3 nucleotides read TGCGCCAGCAGCTTGGGACTAGCGGGTGACACAGATACGCAGTATTTT. The full variable domain, its missing parts supplied by reference TRBV5-1 and TRBJ2-3, is KAGVTQTPRYLIKTRGQQVTLSCSPISGHRSVSWYQQTPGQGLQFLFEYFSETQRNKGNFPGRFSGRQFSNSRSEMNVSTLELGDSALYLCASSLGLAGDTDTQYFGPGTRLTVL.

The chain links TRBV5-1 to TRBJ2-4; the D gene is possibly TRBD1 (5 bases). Germline values: CDR1 SGHRS, CDR2 YFSETQ. Trimming shortened V by 5 bases and J by 8 bases, and 8 bases separated the two germline ends. The CDR3 is 11 amino acids. The CDR3 loop is CASRTGDIQYF. The DNA of the CDR3 is TGCGCCAGCAGAACAGGAGACATTCAGTACTTC.

The rearrangement joins TRBV7-6 to TRBJ1-1, with TRBD1 matching 7 bases. Germline-derived CDR1 and CDR2 are SGHVS and FNYEAQ. The CDR3 runs to 15 residues. Trimming cost V 2 bases and J 1 base; bases outside gene matches: 4. The CDR3 nucleotides are TGTGCCAGCAGCTTATCAGGGGGACCGAACACTGAAGCTTTCTTT. It is translated as CASSLSGGPNTEAFF.

The gene calls are TRBV5-1 and TRBJ2-2; D gene unclear. The CDR3 is made up of 14 amino acids. Germline V gene lookup returns CDR1 SGHRS and CDR2 YFSETQ. V was clipped by 2 bases and J by 1 base, with 6 bases between them. The CDR3 DNA sequence: TGCGCCAGCAGCTTCGGAGAGAACACCGGGGAGCTGTTTTTT. As protein: CASSFGENTGELFF.

The CDR3 bases are TGTGCCAGCTCACCAGGGCTCCCGAACACCGGGGAGCTGTTTTTT. This gives the protein CASSPGLPNTGELFF. The V call is TRBV18, the J call TRBJ2-2; D call uncertain. The CDR3 extends over 15 amino acids. In germline, CDR1 is KGHSH, CDR2 LQKENI. The V end was cut by 2 bases, the J end by 0 bases, with 7 bases between.

This rearrangement joins TRBV6-5 to TRBJ1-6; TRBD1 aligns across 7 bases. This CDR3 comprises 14 residues. Germline trimming cut 7 bases from V and 5 bases from J; bases unmatched to any gene: 5. Germline CDR1 reads MNHEY; CDR2 reads SVGAGI. CDR3 in DNA: TGTGCCAGCATGGACAGGCGAAATAATTCACCCCTCCACTTT. It translates to CASMDRRNNSPLHF.

This chain uses TRBV24-1 with TRBJ2-5; 11 bases are a match to TRBD2. The V gene's germline CDR1 is KGHDR and CDR2 SFDVKD. V shed 12 bases, J shed 5 bases, and the junction held 19 bases outside the gene matches. The CDR3 consists of 17 residues. CDR3 coding DNA: TGTGCCTCGGGCCCTAGCGGGGGGTCCCGAAGTCGGGAGACCCAGTACTTC. Amino acids: CASGPSGGSRSRETQYF.

The chain carries TRBV11-3 and TRBJ2-1, with no clear D. The V gene lost 0 bases and the J gene lost 3 bases, with 9 bases spanning the gap. Germline values: CDR1 SGHNT, CDR2 YENEEA. CDR3 size: 15 residues. CDR3 in amino acids: CASSLEVGVYNEQFF. The CDR3 coding sequence is TGTGCCAGCAGCTTAGAAGTAGGTGTCTACAATGAGCAGTTCTTC.

The chain employs TRBV5-1 and TRBJ2-5; D is unclear. The CDR3 extends over 15 amino acids. Germline lookup yields CDR1 SGHRS and CDR2 YFSETQ. Between the trimmed V and J ends, which lost 0 bases and 2 bases, there was a span of 11 bases. The CDR3: CASSLGSASQETQYF. The CDR3 DNA reads as TGCGCCAGCAGCTTGGGTAGTGCTTCTCAAGAGACCCAGTACTTC.

V gene TRBV5-4 combines with J gene TRBJ2-5; 8 nucleotides agree with TRBD1. The CDR3 covers 13 residues. The V segment lost 4 bases and the J segment 4 bases; nucleotides outside the gene matches: 3. Germline V gives CDR1 SGHNT, CDR2 YYREEE (reference sequence). The CDR3 nucleotides read TGTGCCAGCAGCCCGGGACAGGTAGAGACCCAGTACTTC. It translates to CASSPGQVETQYF.

The J gene is TRBJ1-1, the V gene TRBV19, with 8 bases identical to TRBD1. Germline V gene data show CDR1 as LNHDA and CDR2 as SQIVND (reference sequence). This CDR3 spans 13 amino acids. Trimming at V came to 4 bases and at J to 4 bases, leaving 2 bases not matched to a gene. CDR3 protein: CASSRGTGTEAFF. In DNA, the CDR3 is TGTGCCAGTAGTAGGGGGACAGGCACTGAAGCTTTCTTT. The complete variable domain, with remaining parts taken from reference TRBV19 and TRBJ1-1, reads DGGITQSPKYLFRKEGQNVTLSCEQNLNHDAMYWYRQDPGQGLRLIYYSQIVNDFQKGDIAEGYSVSREKKESFPLTVTSAQKNPTAFYLCASSRGTGTEAFFGQGTRLTVV.

This sequence joins TRBV19 and TRBJ1-1; 11 bases align to TRBD1. Trimming cost V 5 bases and J 0 bases; bases outside gene matches: 8. Germline V CDR1 and CDR2: LNHDA, SQIVND (reference sequence). The CDR3 is 17 residues long. The CDR3 DNA follows: TGTGCCAGTAGTCTCGAGGACAGGGGGCTGCTGAACACTGAAGCTTTCTTT. Translation: CASSLEDRGLLNTEAFF.

The gene calls are TRBV6-6 and TRBJ2-7; tentatively, D is TRBD2 (6 bases). The germline CDR1 and CDR2 sequences are MNHNY and SVGAGI (reference sequence). Trimming cost V 8 bases and J 6 bases, with 17 bases left between them. The CDR3 sequence is 13 residues long. The CDR3 loop is CASGDCPFCEQYF. As DNA, the CDR3 is TGTGCCAGCGGGGACTGCCCCTTCTGCGAGCAGTACTTC.

The genes are TRBV5-6 and TRBJ2-7; no clear D. V lost 9 bases and J 3 bases, leaving 4 bases between the germline ends. Germline V gene sequence: CDR1 SGHDT, CDR2 YYEEEE. CDR3 size: 9 residues. This CDR3 reads CATRYEQYF. The CDR3 coding sequence is TGTGCCACTCGCTACGAGCAGTACTTC.

The V gene is TRBV19, the J gene TRBJ1-3, with TRBD1 identical over 8 bases. V gave up 11 bases and J gave up 1 base; unmatched junction bases: 7. CDR1 is LNHDA, CDR2 SQIVND, per germline (reference sequence). This CDR3 spans 14 amino acids. The CDR3 loop is CASGGKTSGNTIYF. Here the CDR3 DNA reads TGTGCCTCAGGGGGCAAAACTTCTGGAAACACCATATATTTT.

The sample holds a few counts of this clone. The rearrangement uses TRBV7-9 and TRBJ1-4, with D hard to call. V dropped 4 bases and J dropped 8 bases, with 5 bases sitting between them. CDR1 is SEHNR, CDR2 FQNEAQ, per germline (reference sequence). The CDR3 runs to 11 residues. CDR3 loop: CASSSSEKLFF. CDR3 DNA: TGTGCCAGCAGCTCTTCCGAAAAACTGTTTTTT.

This chain links TRBV6-1 with TRBJ1-6, with D possibly matching TRBD1 (5 bases). The V gene's germline CDR1 is MNHNS and CDR2 SASEGT. V lost 2 bases to trimming and J lost 2 bases, with 13 bases between them. This CDR3 region has 17 residues. This chain's CDR3 is CASSEKGAGPYNSPLHF. CDR3 DNA: TGTGCCAGCAGTGAAAAGGGCGCAGGGCCCTATAATTCACCCCTCCACTTT.

V is TRBV3-1 (or the pseudogene TRBV3-2) and J is TRBJ1-1, with TRBD1 as a possible D gene (6 bases). Trimming left V 5 bases short and J 2 bases short, with 12 bases between. The germline CDR1 and CDR2 sequences are LGHDT and YNNKEL (reference sequence). The CDR3 is 14 residues long. The CDR3, as DNA: TGTGCCAGCAGCAGAGGACAGCCTAACACTGAAGCTTTCTTT. Its translation: CASSRGQPNTEAFF.

CDR3 sequence: CASSYSMQGSQPQHF. The CDR3 nucleotides are TGTGCCAGCAGTTACTCGATGCAGGGAAGTCAGCCCCAGCATTTT. The chain links TRBV6-2 or TRBV6-3 to TRBJ1-5, with D maybe TRBD1 (5 bases). The germline gives CDR1 MNHEY, CDR2 SVGEGT. The CDR3 is 15 residues long. Trimming pared 0 bases from V and 6 bases from J, leaving 12 bases between.